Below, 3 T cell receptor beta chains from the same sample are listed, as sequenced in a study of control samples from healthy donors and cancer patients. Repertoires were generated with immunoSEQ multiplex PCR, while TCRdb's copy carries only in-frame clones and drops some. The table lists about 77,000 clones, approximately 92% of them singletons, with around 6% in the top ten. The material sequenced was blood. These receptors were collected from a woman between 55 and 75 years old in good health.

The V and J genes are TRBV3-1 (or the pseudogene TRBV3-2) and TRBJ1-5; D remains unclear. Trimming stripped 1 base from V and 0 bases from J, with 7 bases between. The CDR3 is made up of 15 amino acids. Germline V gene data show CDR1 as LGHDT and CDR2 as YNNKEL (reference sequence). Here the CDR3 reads CASSQGFFSNQPQHF. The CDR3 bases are TGTGCCAGCAGCCAAGGGTTCTTTAGCAATCAGCCCCAGCATTTT.

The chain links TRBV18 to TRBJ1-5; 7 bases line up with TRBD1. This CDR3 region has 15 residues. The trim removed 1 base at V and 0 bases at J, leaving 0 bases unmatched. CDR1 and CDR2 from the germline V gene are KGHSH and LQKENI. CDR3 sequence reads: CASSPRTGSNQPQHF. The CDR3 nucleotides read TGTGCCAGCTCACCACGGACAGGTAGCAATCAGCCCCAGCATTTT.

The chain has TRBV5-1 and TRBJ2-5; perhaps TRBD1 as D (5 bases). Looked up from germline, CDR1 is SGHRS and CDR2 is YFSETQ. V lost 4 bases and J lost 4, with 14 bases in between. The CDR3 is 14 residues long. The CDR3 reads CASSPGHPGETQYF. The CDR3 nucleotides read TGCGCCAGCAGCCCAGGACACCCGGGAGAGACCCAGTACTTC.